The 11 T cell receptor beta chains reported below all come from one sample, sequenced in a study of shared T cell receptors in the human thymus. Here immunoSEQ multiplex PCR was the method, and the copy in TCRdb shows in-frame clones only, minus some. The sample comprises 450,000 to 650,000 clones, around three quarters of which are singletons, and around 0.013% rests with the top ten. The data also belong to a second study, concerning human thymus T cells.

The sequenced sample was thymocytes. These receptors originate from a boy less than two years old with a congenital heart defect.

This chain connects TRBV27 to TRBJ2-2; 8 nucleotides agree with TRBD2. The CDR3 spans 16 residues. Germline CDR1 and CDR2: MNHEY and SMNVEV (reference sequence). J was trimmed by 3 bases and V by 6 bases; bases with no gene match: 9. For the CDR3, the DNA is TGTGCCAGCAGGGATACCTTAGCGGGACACACCGGGGAGCTGTTTTTT. Its translation: CASRDTLAGHTGELFF.

The gene calls are TRBV27 and TRBJ2-4; 7 bases agree with TRBD2. Germline CDR1 MNHEY, CDR2 SMNVEV (reference sequence). V lost 8 bases, J lost 8 bases, and 12 bases stayed unmatched. This CDR3 is 14 amino acids long. In DNA, the CDR3 is TGTGCCAGCGGATCCCGGACTAGGCGGGACATTCAGTACTTC. Amino acid sequence: CASGSRTRRDIQYF.

This clone showed up just once. The gene calls are TRBV29-1 and TRBJ1-1; D ambiguous. The V gene's germline CDR1 is SQVTM and CDR2 ANQGSEA. The CDR3 is 14 residues long. The V end lost 4 bases, the J end lost 0 bases, and 12 bases lay between the germline ends. CDR3 sequence (DNA): TGCAGCGTTGCGGCGGGGTCGATGAACACTGAAGCTTTCTTT. Protein: CSVAAGSMNTEAFF. Full variable domain (outside the CDR3, taken from reference TRBV29-1 and TRBJ1-1): SAVISQKPSRDICQRGTSLTIQCQVDSQVTMMFWYRQQPGQSLTLIATANQGSEATYESGFVIDKFPISRPNLTFSTLTVSNMSPEDSSIYLCSVAAGSMNTEAFFGQGTRLTVV.

The J gene is TRBJ2-2, the V gene TRBV10-1, with TRBD2 identical over 14 bases. Trimming at V came to 4 bases and at J to 0 bases, leaving 7 bases not matched to a gene. The CDR3 sequence is 19 residues long. CDR1 and CDR2 (germline): WNHNN, SYGVQD (reference sequence). CDR3 sequence (DNA): TGCGCCAGCAGTGTTACCCAGACTAGCGGGAGGGCGAACACCGGGGAGCTGTTTTTT. It yields the protein CASSVTQTSGRANTGELFF.

The chain links TRBV11-3 to TRBJ2-7; D is perhaps TRBD2 (6 bases). From germline, CDR1 is SGHNT and CDR2 YENEEA. This CDR3 spans 17 amino acids. V gave up 1 base and J gave up 0 bases, with 16 bases separating them. CDR3 in amino acids: CASSLGTGTPHSYEQYF. The DNA for the CDR3 is TGTGCCAGCAGCTTAGGGACGGGGACTCCCCACTCCTACGAGCAGTACTTC.

The V gene is TRBV18, the J gene TRBJ2-1; 11 positions agree with TRBD2. With 3 bases clipped from V and 0 bases from J, the junction kept 13 bases outside the gene matches. Germline assignment: CDR1 KGHSH and CDR2 LQKENI. This CDR3 comprises 20 residues. The CDR3 DNA is TGTGCCAGCTCACCGCGGCGACTAGCGGGATACCCTCTCTCCTACAATGAGCAGTTCTTC. Its protein product is CASSPRRLAGYPLSYNEQFF.

The rearrangement uses TRBV4-3 and TRBJ1-1; 7 positions match TRBD1. V gave up 5 bases and J gave up 1 base; unmatched junction bases: 7. This CDR3 has 15 residues. The germline CDR1 and CDR2 sequences are LGHNA and YSLEER. The CDR3 region has the DNA TGCGCCAGCAGCTCCGGACAGGAAGAGAACACTGAAGCTTTCTTT. It translates to CASSSGQEENTEAFF.

V usage is TRBV11-3 and J usage is TRBJ2-1; D might be TRBD2 (6 bases). The germline V gene encodes CDR1 SGHNT and CDR2 YENEEA. The CDR3 consists of 16 residues. V lost 4 bases and J 1 base, leaving 14 bases between the germline ends. CDR3 nucleotide sequence: TGTGCCAGCAGCTCCCACGGGACTTCTTCCTACAATGAGCAGTTCTTC. Amino acid sequence: CASSSHGTSSYNEQFF. The variable domain in full, completed from reference TRBV11-3 and TRBJ2-1, reads EAGVVQSPRYKIIEKKQPVAFWCNPISGHNTLYWYLQNLGQGPELLIRYENEEAVDDSQLPKDRFSAERLKGVDSTLKIQPAELGDSAVYLCASSSHGTSSYNEQFFGPGTRLTVL.

This clone appeared once. The rearrangement joins TRBV7-6 to TRBJ1-1, with TRBD1 matching over 9 bases. The V segment lost 1 base and the J segment 4 bases; nucleotides outside the gene matches: 7. CDR1 and CDR2 (germline): SGHVS, FNYEAQ. This CDR3 region has 16 residues. The CDR3 DNA follows: TGTGCCAGCAGCTTAGAGGGGACAGGGCGGGCCACTGAAGCTTTCTTT. Protein product: CASSLEGTGRATEAFF.

V is TRBV4-3 and J is TRBJ2-1; 14 nucleotides line up with TRBD2. The V gene end was trimmed by 4 bases and the J gene end by 2 bases; junction bases not matched to a gene: 7. The germline V gene has CDR1 LGHNA and CDR2 YSLEER. The length of the CDR3 is 18 residues. The CDR3 sequence is CASSPGTSGSIPYNEQFF. CDR3 sequence (DNA): TGCGCCAGCAGCCCGGGGACTAGCGGGAGTATCCCCTACAATGAGCAGTTCTTC.

The chain is built from TRBV7-9 and TRBJ1-2; tentatively, D is TRBD1 (5 bases). Trimming removed 1 base from V and 8 bases from J, with 11 bases in between. The CDR3 extends over 13 amino acids. The germline V gene has CDR1 SEHNR and CDR2 FQNEAQ (reference sequence). The CDR3 DNA reads as TGTGCCAGCAGCTTAGGATCCCCAGGGGGCTACACCTTC. This gives the protein CASSLGSPGGYTF.